This TCR beta chain was obtained from a study of beta chain features in type 1 diabetes. Overall study context: Cells sorted and examined across all samples totaled 90 million to 120 million. Regarding the study as a whole: Shortening that was moderate but significant affected the TCRB CDR3s of Type 1 diabetes patients in all four CD4+ subsets. The study found that naive, central memory and Treg TCRB repertoires appeared more similar in patients than in healthy donors. A pattern of fewer insertions and more deletions at VDJ junctions was seen in type 1 diabetes patients.

A note on this clone: Its cognate antigen is unknown.

Reverse transcribing all isolated RNA meant expressed TCRB transcripts were sequenced. TCRdb's table, derived via immunoSEQ multiplex PCR, lists solely in-frame clones and lacks some. The repertoire holds 50,000 to 65,000 clones, with around 40% as singletons. Every donor provided one heparinised blood draw, which averaged roughly 120 mL. This CDR3 has 19 amino acids. Germline CDR1 SGHTA, CDR2 FQGTGA. V lost 5 bases, J lost 3 bases, and 18 bases stayed unmatched. The source is a man aged 30 to 45 with type 1 diabetes. What was sequenced was Tregs from blood. This chain links TRBV7-3 with TRBJ2-2, with TRBD1 matching over 7 bases. CDR3 sequence: CASSQRGIGRGPDTGELFF. The CDR3 coding sequence is TGTGCCAGCAGCCAAAGGGGTATCGGAAGGGGGCCAGACACCGGGGAGCTGTTTTTT. The complete variable domain, with remaining parts taken from reference TRBV7-3 and TRBJ2-2, reads GAGVSQTPSNKVTEKGKYVELRCDPISGHTALYWYRQSLGQGPEFLIYFQGTGAADDSGLPNDRFFAVRPEGSVSTLKIQRTERGDSAVYLCASSQRGIGRGPDTGELFFGEGSRLTVL.